The 25 T cell receptor beta chains presented below share a single source sample, sequenced in a study of CD8+ T cells in alopecia areata. cDNA serving as the sequencing template came from extracted, reverse transcribed RNA. TCRdb's copy holds only in-frame clones and misses some; the assay was immunoSEQ multiplex PCR. The table lists 90,000 to 120,000 clones, less than 90% of them singletons, with 20% to 25% in the top ten. Documented treatment: oral pan-JAK inhibitor, 5-10 mg twice daily. The material was CD8+ T cells sorted from blood, obtained at week 24, from a patient treated with tofacitinib. The receptors were sampled from a human donor with alopecia areata.

This clone was recorded only once. The chain has TRBV4-1 and TRBJ1-5; D is undetermined. This CDR3 contains 13 residues. Trimming removed 1 base at V and 2 bases at J, with 3 bases between. CDR1 MGHRA and CDR2 YSYEKL come from the germline V gene. DNA of the CDR3: TGCGCCAGCAGCCAAGGGGGCAATCAGCCCCAGCATTTT. As protein: CASSQGGNQPQHF.

The chain joins TRBV14 to TRBJ1-2; the match to TRBD1 covers 7 bases. CDR3 length equals 16 residues. With 4 bases clipped from V and 3 bases from J, the junction kept 11 bases outside the gene matches. The V gene's germline CDR1 is SGHDN and CDR2 FVKESK. The CDR3: CASSLNIHGTDYGYTF. The CDR3 coding sequence is TGTGCCAGCAGCCTCAATATACACGGGACAGACTATGGCTACACCTTC.

The gene calls are TRBV27 and TRBJ2-3, with TRBD2 matching over 9 bases. This CDR3 has 15 residues. CDR1 and CDR2 from the germline V gene are MNHEY and SMNVEV (reference sequence). Unmatched junction bases numbered 5, after V lost 1 base and J lost 6 bases. The CDR3 reads CASSLYAGGQDTQYF. CDR3 nucleotides: TGTGCCAGCAGTTTATACGCGGGGGGGCAGGATACGCAGTATTTT.

CDR3 in DNA: TGTGCCAGCAGTCCCATAGGGACAGGGCAGCAGTTCTTC. Its protein is CASSPIGTGQQFF. The rearrangement joins TRBV27 to TRBJ2-1, with 9 bases identical to TRBD1. The CDR3 covers 13 residues. With 5 bases clipped from V and 11 bases from J, the junction kept 7 bases outside the gene matches. Germline loops: CDR1 MNHEY, CDR2 SMNVEV (reference sequence).

V gene TRBV7-8 combines with J gene TRBJ2-1; D is unclear. The CDR3 is made up of 15 amino acids. CDR1 and CDR2 (germline): SGHVS, FQNEAQ. Trimming stripped 3 bases from V and 8 bases from J, with 17 bases between. CDR3 in DNA: TGTGCCAGCAGCTTTGGACCCCCGGCGGTCGATGAGCAGTTCTTC. As protein: CASSFGPPAVDEQFF.

The gene calls are TRBV7-6 and TRBJ2-6; D is perhaps TRBD1 or TRBD2 (5 bases each). The CDR3 runs to 16 residues. The V end was cut by 5 bases, the J end by 4 bases, with 15 bases between. The V gene's germline CDR1 is SGHVS and CDR2 FNYEAQ. CDR3 in DNA: TGTGCCAGCAGCCGAACGGGGCCCTCCGGGGCCAACGTCCTGACTTTC. This encodes CASSRTGPSGANVLTF. Variable domain in full (rest from reference TRBV7-6 and TRBJ2-6): GAGVSQSPRYKVTKRGQDVALRCDPISGHVSLYWYRQALGQGPEFLTYFNYEAQQDKSGLPNDRFSAERPEGSISTLTIQRTEQRDSAMYRCASSRTGPSGANVLTFGAGSRLTVL.

The chain couples TRBV29-1 to TRBJ1-2, with D unresolved. Deletions cut 0 bases from V and 7 bases from J, with 3 bases between. The CDR3 has 10 amino acids. The germline CDR1 and CDR2 sequences are SQVTM and ANQGSEA. The CDR3: CSVEDPGYTF. The CDR3 DNA is TGCAGCGTTGAAGATCCTGGCTACACCTTC.

This chain connects TRBV4-1 to TRBJ2-7; a weak D match, TRBD2 (5 bases). This CDR3 spans 16 amino acids. Germline V gene sequence: CDR1 MGHRA, CDR2 YSYEKL. Trimming left V 0 bases short and J 0 bases short, with 12 bases between. The CDR3 DNA follows: TGCGCCAGCAGCCAAGAGCCGGGGATCCTCTCCTACGAGCAGTACTTC. It is translated as CASSQEPGILSYEQYF.

The chain joins TRBV10-3 to TRBJ2-3; D is unclear. The V and J ends lost 3 bases and 0 bases respectively, with 7 bases between them. The CDR3 loop spans 14 amino acids. Germline CDR1 and CDR2: ENHRY and SYGVKD. The CDR3 DNA reads as TGTGCCATCAGTGATAGGTCCAGCACAGATACGCAGTATTTT. This sequence encodes CAISDRSSTDTQYF.

J is TRBJ1-6 and V is TRBV5-6; D is unresolved. Germline V lookup: CDR1 SGHDT, CDR2 YYEEEE. The CDR3 sequence is 12 residues long. V lost 3 bases to trimming and J lost 10 bases, with 8 bases between them. The CDR3 here is CASSYLESPLHF. In DNA, the CDR3 is TGTGCCAGCAGCTATCTGGAATCACCCCTCCACTTT. Supplemented by reference TRBV5-6 and TRBJ1-6, the full variable domain reads DAGVTQSPTHLIKTRGQQVTLRCSPKSGHDTVSWYQQALGQGPQFIFQYYEEEERQRGNFPDRFSGHQFPNYSSELNVNALLLGDSALYLCASSYLESPLHFGNGTRLTVT.

The chain uses TRBV6-5 and TRBJ1-1, with unresolved D. This CDR3 has 11 residues. The ends were cut back, 8 bases at V and 3 bases at J, with 7 bases in the middle. Germline-derived CDR1 and CDR2 are MNHEY and SVGAGI. CDR3 sequence (DNA): TGTGCCAGCGGCCCGGACACTGAAGCTTTCTTT. Protein product: CASGPDTEAFF.

This rearrangement joins TRBV4-2 to TRBJ2-1; 11 positions match TRBD2. This CDR3 has 17 amino acids. Germline trimming cut 4 bases from V and 4 bases from J; bases unmatched to any gene: 9. Germline V gene data show CDR1 as LGHNA and CDR2 as YNFKEQ. The DNA of the CDR3 is TGTGCCAGCAGCCGCTCAATTCTAGCGGGGGGATACAATGAGCAGTTCTTC. This sequence encodes CASSRSILAGGYNEQFF.

This clone appeared a single time. V and J are TRBV30 and TRBJ1-4; D gene uncertain. Trimming removed 5 bases from V and 8 bases from J, with 6 bases in between. Per the germline V gene, CDR1 is GTSNPN and CDR2 is SVGIG (reference sequence). There are 10 residues in the CDR3. CDR3 DNA sequence: TGTGCCTGGGAGGGAGAAAAACTGTTTTTT. Translation gives CAWEGEKLFF.

The CDR3 bases are TGTGCCAGCAGCCCGAGACTAGCGGGGGACCCACGGGGTGAGCAGTTCTTC. This translates into CASSPRLAGDPRGEQFF. J is TRBJ2-1 and V is TRBV7-9, with 12 bases that match TRBD2. J gave up 9 bases and V 5 bases, and 14 bases lay outside the gene matches. The CDR3 contains 17 residues. Germline loops: CDR1 SEHNR, CDR2 FQNEAQ (reference sequence).

The chain employs TRBV27 and TRBJ1-5; D gene ambiguous. Germline values: CDR1 MNHEY, CDR2 SMNVEV (reference sequence). The CDR3 runs to 14 residues. Trimming stripped 2 bases from V and 0 bases from J, with 5 bases between. The CDR3 spells CASSLGYSNQPQHF. The CDR3 coding sequence is TGTGCCAGCAGTTTAGGGTATAGCAATCAGCCCCAGCATTTT.

The CDR3 region is CSVVWVGGYTF. The CDR3 DNA reads as TGCAGCGTTGTTTGGGTAGGCGGCTACACCTTC. This rearrangement joins TRBV29-1 to TRBJ1-2; D is unclear. Germline CDR1 reads SQVTM; CDR2 reads ANQGSEA. This CDR3 comprises 11 residues. The ends were cut back, 4 bases at V and 8 bases at J, with 11 bases in the middle. Filled out from reference TRBV29-1 and TRBJ1-2, the complete variable domain reads SAVISQKPSRDICQRGTSLTIQCQVDSQVTMMFWYRQQPGQSLTLIATANQGSEATYESGFVIDKFPISRPNLTFSTLTVSNMSPEDSSIYLCSVVWVGGYTFGSGTRLTVV.

The genes are TRBV4-3 and TRBJ2-3, with D unresolved. This CDR3 has 16 amino acids. CDR1 and CDR2 (germline): LGHNA, YSLEER. Trimming took 0 bases from V and 3 from J, leaving 13 bases between them. CDR3 amino acids: CASSQERGTLTDTQYF. The DNA of the CDR3 is TGCGCCAGCAGCCAAGAGCGAGGTACGCTAACAGATACGCAGTATTTT.

About this clone itself: The same CDR3 is also encoded by other DNA sequences in this sample. The genes are TRBV7-3 and TRBJ2-7; tentatively, D is TRBD1 (6 bases). The V end was cut by 2 bases, the J end by 3 bases, with 8 bases between. Per the germline V gene, CDR1 is SGHTA and CDR2 is FQGTGA. This CDR3 has 13 amino acids. Here the CDR3 DNA reads TGTGCCAGCAGCTTAGGACAGAACTACGAGCAGTACTTC. This gives the protein CASSLGQNYEQYF.

This clone was detected only a few times. The chain joins TRBV29-1 to TRBJ2-5; TRBD2 matches 8 bases. CDR1 and CDR2 (germline): SQVTM, ANQGSEA. V shed 6 bases and J 5 bases; nucleotides not matched to a gene: 8. The CDR3 runs to 13 residues. The CDR3, as DNA: TGCAGCGTCCCTGGCGGGAGGACGGAGACCCAGTACTTC. It codes for CSVPGGRTETQYF.

The CDR3 protein is CASSLQGTPRSGELFF. CDR3 coding DNA: TGTGCCAGCAGCTTACAGGGGACCCCGAGGTCCGGGGAGCTGTTTTTT. The chain has TRBV7-9 and TRBJ2-2, with D maybe TRBD1 (6 bases). Germline V gene lookup returns CDR1 SEHNR and CDR2 FQNEAQ (reference sequence). The length of the CDR3 is 16 residues. The V and J ends lost 2 bases and 6 bases respectively, with 16 bases between them.

This chain joins TRBV30 and TRBJ1-5; weak D call: TRBD1 (5 bases). V was clipped by 4 bases and J by 4 bases, with 14 bases between them. Germline V lookup: CDR1 GTSNPN, CDR2 SVGIG (reference sequence). This CDR3 comprises 14 residues. The CDR3 DNA is TGTGCCTGGATGGTTCGGGGGGGAAATCAGCCCCAGCATTTT. As protein: CAWMVRGGNQPQHF.

This clone was seen more than once but under ten times. The CDR3 sequence: CAWSVALNTEAFF. The CDR3 nucleotides read TGTGCCTGGAGTGTAGCTTTGAACACTGAAGCTTTCTTT. The genes are TRBV30 and TRBJ1-1; D remains unclear. Germline loops: CDR1 GTSNPN, CDR2 SVGIG (reference sequence). The V end lost 0 bases, the J end lost 0 bases, and 5 bases lay between the germline ends. The length of the CDR3 is 13 residues.

The chain employs TRBV29-1 and TRBJ2-7, with D possibly matching TRBD1 (6 bases). V gave up 3 bases and J gave up 9 bases, with 15 bases separating them. The CDR3 contains 12 residues. The germline V gene encodes CDR1 SQVTM and CDR2 ANQGSEA. The CDR3 reads CSVDSGIGGQYF. For the CDR3, the DNA is TGCAGCGTTGATTCAGGGATAGGGGGGCAGTACTTC.

This clone came up a few times. The chain couples TRBV7-2 to TRBJ2-1; tentative D call: TRBD1 (6 bases). V was clipped by 2 bases and J by 2 bases, with 10 bases between them. Germline loops: CDR1 SGHTA, CDR2 FQGNSA. The CDR3 covers 15 residues. This CDR3 reads CASSLLGAPYNEQFF. CDR3 coding DNA: TGTGCCAGCAGCTTATTGGGGGCCCCCTACAATGAGCAGTTCTTC.

This clone was seen just once. This rearrangement joins TRBV30 to TRBJ2-3, with D hard to call. The CDR3 has 13 residues. The V and J ends lost 3 bases and 2 bases respectively, with 9 bases between them. The germline gives CDR1 GTSNPN, CDR2 SVGIG (reference sequence). CDR3 nucleotide sequence: TGTGCCTGGAGCCCGGATACCACAGATACGCAGTATTTT. It yields the protein CAWSPDTTDTQYF.